These 27 T cell receptor beta chains came from one sample sequenced in a study of identical twins. Each CDR3 protein is one row after TCRdb ran MiXCR on the 5' RACE reads. This table has roughly 690,000 distinct CDR3 sequences, around 6.1% appearing once. Sequencing used naive T cells sorted from blood. All receptors come from a man aged 18 to 30 in good health.

The chain carries TRBV2 and TRBJ2-1, with D unresolved. Germline CDR1 is SNHLY and CDR2 is FYNNEI. The ends were cut back, 1 base at V and 8 bases at J, with 15 bases in the middle. The CDR3 totals 15 residues. The CDR3 DNA reads as TGTGCCAGCAGTGAAGGAGGCGTGAGTATAGATGAGCAGTTCTTC. Amino acids: CASSEGGVSIDEQFF.

The table lists this clonotype with many counts. V is TRBV12-3 or TRBV12-4 and J is TRBJ2-4, with TRBD1 identical over 7 bases. V trimming: 7 bases; J trimming: 6 bases; junction bases outside the gene matches: 9. The CDR3 extends over 14 amino acids. The CDR3 region is CASKGASQGNIQYF. CDR3 bases: TGTGCCAGCAAGGGGGCGAGCCAGGGAAACATTCAGTACTTC.

Only one count was recorded for this clonotype. V gene TRBV5-1 combines with J gene TRBJ2-5, with D maybe TRBD2 (7 bases). CDR1 is SGHRS and CDR2 is YFSETQ in the germline V gene. Trimming stripped 5 bases from V and 6 bases from J, with 26 bases between. The CDR3 runs to 17 residues. The CDR3 DNA sequence: TGCGCCAGCAGAGGGGGAGCCCGGGCGGGAGACACGAAGACCCAGTACTTC. Protein sequence: CASRGGARAGDTKTQYF.

This clonotype has ten or more counts. This sequence joins TRBV29-1 and TRBJ1-2; TRBD1 matches 7 bases. Germline assignment: CDR1 SQVTM and CDR2 ANQGSEA. V dropped 1 base and J dropped 2; count of bases not matched to a gene: 7. The CDR3 consists of 15 residues. This chain's CDR3 is CSVEGSKTGNYGYTF. The CDR3 DNA reads as TGCAGCGTTGAAGGCTCGAAGACAGGGAACTATGGCTACACCTTC.

This clonotype showed up many times. The rearrangement uses TRBV5-1 and TRBJ2-2; D is undetermined. The CDR3 is 12 residues long. Trimming cost V 0 bases and J 7 bases, with 4 bases left between them. Germline lookup yields CDR1 SGHRS and CDR2 YFSETQ. The DNA of the CDR3 is TGCGCCAGCAGCTTGGAGGGCGGGGAGCTGTTTTTT. Translation: CASSLEGGELFF.

This clonotype was found many times. The chain couples TRBV10-1 to TRBJ2-1, with 8 bases lining up with TRBD2. CDR1 WNHNN and CDR2 SYGVQD come from the germline V gene (reference sequence). V dropped 3 bases and J dropped 7; count of bases not matched to a gene: 11. The CDR3 runs 16 residues. Here the CDR3 DNA reads TGCGCCAGCAGTGACCCCAGCGGGAGAGGAGGAAATGAGCAGTTCTTC. Translation: CASSDPSGRGGNEQFF.

This clonotype has a handful of counts. The CDR3, as DNA: TGCAGCGCCGCAGCGGAGGCCACAGATACGCAGTATTTT. It encodes CSAAAEATDTQYF. The chain joins TRBV29-1 to TRBJ2-3; perhaps TRBD2 as D (5 bases). V was trimmed by 7 bases and J by 2 bases, leaving 13 bases between them. This CDR3 is built from 13 residues. Germline V lookup: CDR1 SQVTM, CDR2 ANQGSEA.

This clonotype has more than one count but fewer than ten. The V call is TRBV29-1, the J call TRBJ2-3; 10 bases match TRBD1. Germline CDR1 SQVTM, CDR2 ANQGSEA. J gave up 6 bases and V 8 bases, and 8 bases lay outside the gene matches. The CDR3 runs 13 residues. In DNA, the CDR3 is TGCAGCAAAGTAGGACAGGGGGTTGATACGCAGTATTTT. Translating gives CSKVGQGVDTQYF.

In its sample, this clonotype was seen a few times. This sequence joins TRBV28 and TRBJ2-7, with a weak D call TRBD2 (5 bases). The CDR3 sequence is 13 residues long. V was cut by 6 bases and J by 4 bases, with 13 bases left in between. Germline V lookup: CDR1 MDHEN, CDR2 SYDVKM. DNA of the CDR3: TGTGCCAGCAGCCAGCGGACGGGTTACGAGCAGTACTTC. It translates to CASSQRTGYEQYF.

This clonotype was observed many times. The V and J genes are TRBV5-1 and TRBJ2-1; 11 bases align to TRBD2. CDR3 size: 16 residues. Trimming cost V 5 bases and J 0 bases; bases outside gene matches: 4. From germline, CDR1 is SGHRS and CDR2 YFSETQ. The CDR3 is CASSISGRASYNEQFF. DNA of the CDR3: TGCGCCAGCAGTATTAGCGGGAGGGCCTCCTACAATGAGCAGTTCTTC.

The sample holds many counts of this clonotype. This chain joins TRBV20-1 and TRBJ2-3; 13 nucleotides line up with TRBD2. In germline, CDR1 is DFQATT, CDR2 SNEGSKA (reference sequence). This CDR3 has 16 residues. Losses at the gene ends were 2 bases for V and 6 bases for J; bases not matched to a gene: 8. CDR3 coding DNA: TGCAGTGCTAGAAGGACTAGCGGGGGACCCGGCGATACGCAGTATTTT. This translates into CSARRTSGGPGDTQYF.

V and J are TRBV4-3 and TRBJ2-3; D possibly corresponds to TRBD2 (5 bases). This CDR3 has 13 amino acids. Germline V lookup: CDR1 LGHNA, CDR2 YSLEER. Trimming stripped 4 bases from V and 4 bases from J, with 9 bases between. The CDR3 reads CASSPGIADTQYF. DNA of the CDR3: TGCGCCAGCAGCCCGGGGATCGCAGATACGCAGTATTTT.

In its sample, this clonotype was seen a few times. CDR3 sequence: CSARETLSPETQYF. In nucleotides, the CDR3 is TGCAGTGCTAGAGAGACCCTTAGCCCCGAGACCCAGTACTTC. The chain carries TRBV20-1 and TRBJ2-5; D is undetermined. Germline V gene sequence: CDR1 DFQATT, CDR2 SNEGSKA (reference sequence). This CDR3 is built from 14 residues. V shed 0 bases and J shed 5 bases, with 13 bases lying between them.

The chain carries TRBV15 and TRBJ2-1; maybe TRBD1 (10 bases). The germline gives CDR1 LNHNV, CDR2 YYDKDF (reference sequence). V lost 3 bases, J lost 7 bases, and 22 bases lay in between. The CDR3 is made up of 17 amino acids. As DNA, the CDR3 is TGTGCCACCAGCAGGGACAGGGGGAGTAGCGGGAGTAATGAGCAGTTCTTC. Protein product: CATSRDRGSSGSNEQFF.

This clonotype appeared a few times. The CDR3 nucleotides read TGTGCCAGCACCAGCTACGAGCAGTACTTC. Residues: CASTSYEQYF. The chain uses TRBV2 and TRBJ2-7; D gene ambiguous. The CDR3 length is 10 residues. V was cut by 7 bases and J by 3 bases, with 4 bases left in between. CDR1 SNHLY and CDR2 FYNNEI come from the germline V gene.

This clonotype was recorded many times. The rearrangement joins TRBV20-1 to TRBJ2-1; D is unclear. The CDR3 length is 15 residues. Germline V lookup: CDR1 DFQATT, CDR2 SNEGSKA (reference sequence). Trimming cost V 4 bases and J 4 bases, with 17 bases left between them. The chain's CDR3 is CSATKQHPFYNEQFF. As DNA, the CDR3 is TGCAGTGCTACAAAACAACACCCCTTTTACAATGAGCAGTTCTTC.

This clonotype turned up a few times. The J gene is TRBJ1-3, the V gene TRBV5-1; D is unclear. Germline-derived CDR1 and CDR2 are SGHRS and YFSETQ. The CDR3 consists of 16 residues. The V and J ends lost 0 bases and 0 bases respectively, with 10 bases between them. For the CDR3, the DNA is TGCGCCAGCAGCTTGGAATCGGAACTCTCTGGAAACACCATATATTTT. Its translation: CASSLESELSGNTIYF.

At least ten counts were recorded for this clonotype. The chain combines TRBV25-1 with TRBJ2-1; 7 positions match TRBD2. With V trimmed by 1 base and J by 8 bases, 2 bases remained unmatched. Germline-derived CDR1 and CDR2 are MGHDK and SYGVNS. CDR3 length equals 13 residues. CDR3 DNA sequence: TGTGCCAGCAGTGAATTGGGAGGGGATGAGCAGTTCTTC. As protein: CASSELGGDEQFF.

V is TRBV20-1 and J is TRBJ2-3; 9 bases fit TRBD2. The CDR3 has 18 amino acids. V lost 0 bases and J lost 0; bases outside the gene matches: 10. Per germline, CDR1 DFQATT and CDR2 SNEGSKA (reference sequence). CDR3 sequence: CSARDRTRLAVSTDTQYF. CDR3 nucleotides: TGCAGTGCTAGAGATCGCACCCGACTAGCGGTGAGCACAGATACGCAGTATTTT.

This clonotype came up many times. The CDR3 bases are TGCAGCGTGGCGGGACTCCTCTTCCGTACGCAGTATTTT. It yields the protein CSVAGLLFRTQYF. This chain joins TRBV29-1 and TRBJ2-3; a weak D match, TRBD2 (6 bases). The CDR3 has 13 residues. Germline CDR1 reads SQVTM; CDR2 reads ANQGSEA. With 6 bases removed from V and 8 bases from J, the gap between germline ends came to 18 bases.

This clonotype was detected many times. The V and J genes are TRBV12-3 or TRBV12-4 and TRBJ2-1; D is unresolved. CDR3 length equals 13 residues. The germline V and J ends were trimmed by 3 bases and 6 bases, with 9 bases remaining between them. The CDR3 DNA reads TGTGCCAGCAGTTTCGGCTCTGGCAATGAGCAGTTCTTC. Protein: CASSFGSGNEQFF.

The chain joins TRBV20-1 to TRBJ1-5; D is perhaps TRBD1 (5 bases). Deletions cut 6 bases from V and 4 bases from J, with 16 bases between. The CDR3 is 14 residues long. Germline V gene lookup returns CDR1 DFQATT and CDR2 SNEGSKA (reference sequence). CDR3: CSAGDRQTNQPQHF. DNA for the CDR3: TGCAGTGCCGGGGACCGTCAAACTAATCAGCCCCAGCATTTT.

The V call is TRBV2, the J call TRBJ2-6; D is uncertain. The length of the CDR3 is 14 residues. Germline assignment: CDR1 SNHLY and CDR2 FYNNEI. Trimming pared 6 bases from V and 0 bases from J, leaving 6 bases between. The CDR3 sequence is CASRLNSGANVLTF. DNA for the CDR3: TGTGCCAGCAGACTGAACTCTGGGGCCAACGTCCTGACTTTC.

This clonotype has a count of ten or more. J is TRBJ2-1 and V is TRBV12-3 or TRBV12-4, with 11 bases identical to TRBD2. The CDR3 spans 15 residues. V was clipped by 4 bases and J by 7 bases; unmatched bases: 6. The CDR3 coding sequence is TGTGCCAGCAGTTCTAGCGGGAGGCTGTGGAATGAGCAGTTCTTC. It is translated as CASSSSGRLWNEQFF.

This clonotype showed up just a few times. V usage is TRBV5-1 and J usage is TRBJ2-7; D remains unclear. CDR3 length: 16 amino acids. Germline loops: CDR1 SGHRS, CDR2 YFSETQ. Trimming shortened V by 0 bases and J by 1 base, and 14 bases separated the two germline ends. The CDR3 region has the DNA TGCGCCAGCAGCTTGGCTTTTACTGCGGATTCCTACGAGCAGTACTTC. Encoded protein: CASSLAFTADSYEQYF. The whole variable domain, remainder taken from reference TRBV5-1 and TRBJ2-7, is KAGVTQTPRYLIKTRGQQVTLSCSPISGHRSVSWYQQTPGQGLQFLFEYFSETQRNKGNFPGRFSGRQFSNSRSEMNVSTLELGDSALYLCASSLAFTADSYEQYFGPGTRLTVT.

The chain recombines TRBV20-1 with TRBJ2-7, with D perhaps matching TRBD2 (5 bases). Germline values: CDR1 DFQATT, CDR2 SNEGSKA (reference sequence). Trimming stripped 0 bases from V and 2 bases from J, with 17 bases between. This CDR3 has 16 residues. CDR3 region: CSAREYREGGAYEQYF. CDR3 sequence (DNA): TGCAGTGCTAGAGAATATAGGGAAGGAGGAGCCTACGAGCAGTACTTC.

This clonotype was seen ten or more times. The rearrangement uses TRBV27 and TRBJ2-7, with D possibly being TRBD1 (8 bases). CDR3 length: 17 amino acids. The V gene's germline CDR1 is MNHEY and CDR2 SMNVEV (reference sequence). The V and J ends lost 2 bases and 2 bases respectively, with 19 bases between them. The CDR3 loop reads CASSLSQRDRITYEQYV. The CDR3 bases are TGTGCCAGCAGTTTAAGTCAGCGGGACAGGATAACCTACGAGCAGTACGTC.